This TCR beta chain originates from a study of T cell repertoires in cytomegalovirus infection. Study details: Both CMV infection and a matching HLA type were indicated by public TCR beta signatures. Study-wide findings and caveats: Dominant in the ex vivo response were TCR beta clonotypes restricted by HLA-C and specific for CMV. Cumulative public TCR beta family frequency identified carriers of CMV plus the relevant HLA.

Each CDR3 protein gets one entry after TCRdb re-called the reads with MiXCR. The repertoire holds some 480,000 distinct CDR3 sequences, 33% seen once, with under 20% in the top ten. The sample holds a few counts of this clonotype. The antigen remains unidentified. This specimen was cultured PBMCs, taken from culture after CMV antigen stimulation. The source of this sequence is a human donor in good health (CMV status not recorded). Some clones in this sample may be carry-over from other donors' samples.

In nucleotides, the CDR3 is TGCAGTGCATTAACCACGGGGGGCCGTCGGAATTCACCCCTCCACTTT. This encodes CSALTTGGRRNSPLHF. This chain links TRBV20-1 with TRBJ1-6, with D perhaps TRBD1 (6 bases). Germline V gene data show CDR1 as DFQATT and CDR2 as SNEGSKA (reference sequence). The CDR3 sequence is 16 residues long. Trimming shortened V by 6 bases and J by 7 bases, and 22 bases separated the two germline ends.